Sequencing of this T cell receptor beta chain was carried out in a study of T-cell memory formation after mild COVID-19. Whole-study findings and limits: Researchers found some responding clones in pre-infection memory, a sign that cross-reactive memory joined. Researchers report contracting CD4+ clones mostly in CM and EM, with CD8+ clones in EMRA. CD4/CD8 balance characterized clones contracting day 15 to 85, and CD4+ skew characterized later expanders.

A 5'RACE reaction primed in the constant segment made cDNA libraries of TCR alpha and TCR beta, and these carried sample barcodes and UMIs. Using its own MiXCR run on the 5' RACE reads, TCRdb lists one record per CDR3 protein. The top ten clones hold 2% to 2.5% of a sample with nearly 250,000 distinct CDR3 sequences, about 16% of them seen once. On this clonotype itself: What it recognizes is unknown.

This TCR came from an adult woman who had mild COVID-19 (a few samples of this study predate the infection). Cell type and time point are not known. The sample was PBMCs or a T cell subset sorted from them (not recorded which).

CDR3 sequence (DNA): TGCAGCGTTGGGACTGGACAGGGGGCGAGGATACTAGCGGGGAGCACAGATACGCAGTATTTT. This encodes CSVGTGQGARILAGSTDTQYF. This chain connects TRBV29-1 to TRBJ2-3, with a possible D match to TRBD1 (11 bases). The CDR3 extends over 21 amino acids. Trimming stripped 4 bases from V and 0 bases from J, with 32 bases between. Germline V gives CDR1 SQVTM, CDR2 ANQGSEA.